This T cell receptor beta chain was sequenced for a study of memory CD4+ T cells and cytomegalovirus serostatus. Overall study context: Donors were healthy Belgian adults, 10 or so CMV seropositive and approximately 23 seronegative.

Single viable CD3+CD4+CD8-CD45RO+ cells were sorted as the memory CD4+ T cells. The table came from immunoSEQ multiplex PCR; TCRdb's copy has only in-frame clones and leaves some out. The table shows under 40,000 clones, with approximately 79% occurring only once. The specimen sequenced was memory CD4+ T cells from blood. The receptor was isolated from an adult in good health and CMV-seropositive.

The CDR3 region is CASSLTGARNTIYF. The CDR3 bases are TGTGCCAGCAGCCTCACAGGAGCTAGAAACACCATATATTTT. The chain uses TRBV7-2 and TRBJ1-3; perhaps TRBD1 as D (5 bases). This CDR3 is built from 14 residues. The germline V gene encodes CDR1 SGHTA and CDR2 FQGNSA. The V and J ends lost 5 bases and 5 bases respectively, with 13 bases between them.